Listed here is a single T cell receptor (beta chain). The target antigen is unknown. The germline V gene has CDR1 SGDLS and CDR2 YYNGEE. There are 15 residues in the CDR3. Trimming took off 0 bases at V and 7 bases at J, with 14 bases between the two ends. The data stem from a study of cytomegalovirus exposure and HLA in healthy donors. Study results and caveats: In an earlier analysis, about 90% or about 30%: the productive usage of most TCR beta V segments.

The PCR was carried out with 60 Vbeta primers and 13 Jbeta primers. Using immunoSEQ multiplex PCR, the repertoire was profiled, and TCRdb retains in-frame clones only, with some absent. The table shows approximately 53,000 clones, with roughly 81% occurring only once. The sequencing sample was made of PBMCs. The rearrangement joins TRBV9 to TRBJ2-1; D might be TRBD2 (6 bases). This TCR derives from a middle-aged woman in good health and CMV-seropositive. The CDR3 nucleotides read TGTGCCAGCAGCGTAGTCTCGACTAGGACGAATGAGCAGTTCTTC. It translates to CASSVVSTRTNEQFF.